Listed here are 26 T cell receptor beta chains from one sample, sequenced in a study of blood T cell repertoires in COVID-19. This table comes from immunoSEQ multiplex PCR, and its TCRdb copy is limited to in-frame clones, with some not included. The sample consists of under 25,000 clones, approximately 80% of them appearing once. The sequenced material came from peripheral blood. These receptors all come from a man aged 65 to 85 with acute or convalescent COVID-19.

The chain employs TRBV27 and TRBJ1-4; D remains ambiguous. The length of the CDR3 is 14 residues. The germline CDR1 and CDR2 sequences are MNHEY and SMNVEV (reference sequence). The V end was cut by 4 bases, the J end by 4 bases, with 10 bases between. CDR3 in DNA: TGTGCCAGCAGTTCCTGGGCCCTTAATGAAAAACTGTTTTTT. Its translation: CASSSWALNEKLFF. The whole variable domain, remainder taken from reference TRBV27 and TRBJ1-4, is EAQVTQNPRYLITVTGKKLTVTCSQNMNHEYMSWYRQDPGLGLRQIYYSMNVEVTDKGDVPEGYKVSRKEKRNFPLILESPSPNQTSLYFCASSSWALNEKLFFGSGTQLSVL.

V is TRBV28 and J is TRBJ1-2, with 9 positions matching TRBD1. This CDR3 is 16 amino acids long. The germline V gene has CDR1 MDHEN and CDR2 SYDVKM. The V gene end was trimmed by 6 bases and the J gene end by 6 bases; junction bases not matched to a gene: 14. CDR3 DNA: TGTGCCAGCAGCCTCACCACCGGGACAGGGATGGATGGCTACACCTTC. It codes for CASSLTTGTGMDGYTF.

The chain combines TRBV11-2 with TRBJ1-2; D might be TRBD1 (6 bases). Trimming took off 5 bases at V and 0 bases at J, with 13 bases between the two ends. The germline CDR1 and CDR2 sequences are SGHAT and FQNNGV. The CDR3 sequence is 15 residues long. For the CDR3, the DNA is TGTGCCAGCAGCCTGAGGGGGGGGACTAACTATGGCTACACCTTC. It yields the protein CASSLRGGTNYGYTF.

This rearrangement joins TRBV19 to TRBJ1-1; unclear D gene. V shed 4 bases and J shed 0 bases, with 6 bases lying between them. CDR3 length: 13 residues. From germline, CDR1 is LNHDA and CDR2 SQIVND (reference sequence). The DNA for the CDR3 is TGTGCCAGTAGTACGGCGGTGAACACTGAAGCTTTCTTT. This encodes CASSTAVNTEAFF.

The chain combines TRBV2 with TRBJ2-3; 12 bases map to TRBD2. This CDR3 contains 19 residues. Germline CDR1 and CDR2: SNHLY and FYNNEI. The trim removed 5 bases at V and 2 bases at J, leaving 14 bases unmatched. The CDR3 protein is CASSLFYLLAGGHTDTQYF. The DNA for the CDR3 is TGTGCCAGCAGTCTATTCTATCTCCTAGCGGGGGGGCACACAGATACGCAGTATTTT. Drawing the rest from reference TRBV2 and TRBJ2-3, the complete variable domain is EPEVTQTPSHQVTQMGQEVILRCVPISNHLYFYWYRQILGQKVEFLVSFYNNEISEKSEIFDDQFSVERPDGSNFTLKIRSTKLEDSAMYFCASSLFYLLAGGHTDTQYFGPGTRLTVL.

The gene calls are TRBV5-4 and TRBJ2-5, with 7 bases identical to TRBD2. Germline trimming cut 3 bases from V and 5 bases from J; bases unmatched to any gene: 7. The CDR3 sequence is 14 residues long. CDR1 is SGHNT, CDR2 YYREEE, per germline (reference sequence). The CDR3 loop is CASSSAGVGETQYF. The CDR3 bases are TGTGCCAGCAGCTCGGCGGGAGTAGGGGAGACCCAGTACTTC.

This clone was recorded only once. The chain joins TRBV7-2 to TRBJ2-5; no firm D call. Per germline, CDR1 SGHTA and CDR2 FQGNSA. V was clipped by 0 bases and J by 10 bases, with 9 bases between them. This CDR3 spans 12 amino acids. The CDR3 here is CASSLAPRGQYF. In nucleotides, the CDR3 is TGTGCCAGCAGCTTAGCGCCGCGAGGCCAGTACTTC. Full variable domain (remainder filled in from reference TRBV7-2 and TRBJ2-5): GAGVSQSPSNKVTEKGKDVELRCDPISGHTALYWYRQSLGQGLEFLIYFQGNSAPDKSGLPSDRFSAERTGGSVSTLTIQRTQQEDSAVYLCASSLAPRGQYFGPGTRLLVL.

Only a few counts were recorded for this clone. The DNA for the CDR3 is TGTGCCAGCAGTCCAGGGACAGCTCGGGCTGAAGCTTTCTTT. Translating gives CASSPGTARAEAFF. The chain has TRBV28 and TRBJ1-1; 7 bases align to TRBD1. The CDR3 has 14 amino acids. Losses at the gene ends were 5 bases for V and 6 bases for J; bases not matched to a gene: 9. CDR1 and CDR2 (germline): MDHEN, SYDVKM.

The CDR3 loop is CASSPVGGSANEKLFF. DNA for the CDR3: TGTGCCAGCAGCCCCGTGGGCGGGTCGGCTAATGAAAAACTGTTTTTT. The gene calls are TRBV7-8 and TRBJ1-4; D is ambiguous. The CDR3 sequence is 16 residues long. V lost 5 bases, J lost 3 bases, and 16 bases lay in between. Germline V CDR1 and CDR2: SGHVS, FQNEAQ.

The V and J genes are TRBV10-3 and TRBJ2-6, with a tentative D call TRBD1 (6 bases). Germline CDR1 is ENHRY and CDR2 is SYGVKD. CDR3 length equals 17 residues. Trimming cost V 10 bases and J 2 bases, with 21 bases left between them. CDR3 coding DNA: TGTGCCACCACAGGGAACACAGGCGTCCCTGGGGCCAACGTCCTGACTTTC. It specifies CATTGNTGVPGANVLTF.

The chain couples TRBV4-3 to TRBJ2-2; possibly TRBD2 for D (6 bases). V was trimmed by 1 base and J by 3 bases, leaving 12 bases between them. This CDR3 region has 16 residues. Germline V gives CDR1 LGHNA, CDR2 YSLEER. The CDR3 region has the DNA TGCGCCAGCAGCCAAGGGAGGGGAATATACACCGGGGAGCTGTTTTTT. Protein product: CASSQGRGIYTGELFF.

CDR3 nucleotides: TGTGCCACCAGCAGAGTTGGGGGCTCTAATTCACCCCTCCACTTT. It codes for CATSRVGGSNSPLHF. The rearrangement links TRBV15 to TRBJ1-6; TRBD1 might be the D (6 bases). There are 15 residues in the CDR3. Trimming pared 1 base from V and 6 bases from J, leaving 10 bases between. Germline V lookup: CDR1 LNHNV, CDR2 YYDKDF (reference sequence).

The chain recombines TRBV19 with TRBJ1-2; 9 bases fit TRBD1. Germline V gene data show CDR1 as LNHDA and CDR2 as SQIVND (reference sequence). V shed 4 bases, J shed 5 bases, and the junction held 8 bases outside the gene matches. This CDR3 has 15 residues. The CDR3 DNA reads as TGTGCCAGTAGTACCACAGGGGGCTCACTTTATGGCTACACCTTC. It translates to CASSTTGGSLYGYTF.

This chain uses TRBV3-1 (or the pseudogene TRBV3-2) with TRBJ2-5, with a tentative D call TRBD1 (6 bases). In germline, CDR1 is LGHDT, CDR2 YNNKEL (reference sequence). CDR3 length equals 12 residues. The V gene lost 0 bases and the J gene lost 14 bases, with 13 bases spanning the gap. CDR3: CASSQEEDREYF. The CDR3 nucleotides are TGTGCCAGCAGCCAAGAAGAGGACAGAGAATACTTC.

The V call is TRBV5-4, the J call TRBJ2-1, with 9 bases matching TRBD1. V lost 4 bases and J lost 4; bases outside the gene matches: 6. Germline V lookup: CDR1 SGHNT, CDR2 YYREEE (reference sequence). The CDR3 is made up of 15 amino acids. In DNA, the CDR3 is TGTGCCAGCAGCACCGGGACAGGGTCTTACAATGAGCAGTTCTTC. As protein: CASSTGTGSYNEQFF.

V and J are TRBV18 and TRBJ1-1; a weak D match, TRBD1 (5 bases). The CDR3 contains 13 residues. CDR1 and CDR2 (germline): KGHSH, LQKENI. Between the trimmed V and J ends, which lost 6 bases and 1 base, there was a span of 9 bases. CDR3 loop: CASSPQGNTEAFF. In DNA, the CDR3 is TGTGCCAGCTCGCCTCAGGGGAACACTGAAGCTTTCTTT.

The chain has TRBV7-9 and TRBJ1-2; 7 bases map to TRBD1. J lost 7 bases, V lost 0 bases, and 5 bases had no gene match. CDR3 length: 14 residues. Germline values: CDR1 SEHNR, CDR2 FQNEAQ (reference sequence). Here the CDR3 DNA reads TGTGCCAGCAGCTTAGCCGGACAGGTGCGTGGCTACACCTTC. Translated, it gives CASSLAGQVRGYTF.

The CDR3: CASPSFRRQGYTEAFF. CDR3 nucleotides: TGTGCCAGCCCCTCGTTTAGAAGACAGGGGTACACTGAAGCTTTCTTT. This chain joins TRBV28 and TRBJ1-1, with 8 bases fitting TRBD1. The junction had 14 bases not matched to a gene; V was cut back by 8 bases and J by 3 bases. CDR3 length: 16 amino acids. The germline gives CDR1 MDHEN, CDR2 SYDVKM.

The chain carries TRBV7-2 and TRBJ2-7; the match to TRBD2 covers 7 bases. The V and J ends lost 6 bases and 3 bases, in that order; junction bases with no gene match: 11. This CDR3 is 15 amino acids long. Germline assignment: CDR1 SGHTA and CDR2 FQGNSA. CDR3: CASRHGGGSDYEQYF. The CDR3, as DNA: TGTGCCAGCAGACACGGGGGAGGGAGCGACTACGAGCAGTACTTC.

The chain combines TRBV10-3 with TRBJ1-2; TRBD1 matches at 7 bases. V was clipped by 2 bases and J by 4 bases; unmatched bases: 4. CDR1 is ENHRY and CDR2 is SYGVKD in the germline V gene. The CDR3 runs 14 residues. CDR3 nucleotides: TGTGCCATCAGTGAGGCCGGGACAGTCTATGGCTACACCTTC. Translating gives CAISEAGTVYGYTF.

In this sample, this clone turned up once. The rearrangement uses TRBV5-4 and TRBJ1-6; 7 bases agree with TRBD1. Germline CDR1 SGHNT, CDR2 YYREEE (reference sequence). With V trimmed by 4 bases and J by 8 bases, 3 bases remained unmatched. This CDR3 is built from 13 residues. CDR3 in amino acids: CASSPDRDSPLHF. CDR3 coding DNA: TGTGCCAGCAGCCCAGACAGGGATTCACCCCTCCACTTT.

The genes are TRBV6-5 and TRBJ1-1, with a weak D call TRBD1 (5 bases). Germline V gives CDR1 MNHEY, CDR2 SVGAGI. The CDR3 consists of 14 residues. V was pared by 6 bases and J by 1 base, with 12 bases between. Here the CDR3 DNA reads TGTGCCAGCAGAGACAGCTTTGAGAACACTGAAGCTTTCTTT. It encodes CASRDSFENTEAFF.

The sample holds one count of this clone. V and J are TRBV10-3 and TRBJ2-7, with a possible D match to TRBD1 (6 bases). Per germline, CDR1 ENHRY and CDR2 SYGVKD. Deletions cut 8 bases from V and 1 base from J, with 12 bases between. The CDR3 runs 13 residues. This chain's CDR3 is CAILKQGSYEQYF. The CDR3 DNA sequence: TGTGCCATCTTAAAACAGGGATCCTACGAGCAGTACTTC.

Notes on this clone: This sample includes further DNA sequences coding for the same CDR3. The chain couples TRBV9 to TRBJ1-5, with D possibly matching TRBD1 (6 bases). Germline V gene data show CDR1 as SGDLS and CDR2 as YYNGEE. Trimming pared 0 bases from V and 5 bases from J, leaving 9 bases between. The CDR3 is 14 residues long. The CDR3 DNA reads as TGTGCCAGCAGCGTAGGGGGGCAGGATCAGCCCCAGCATTTT. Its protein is CASSVGGQDQPQHF.

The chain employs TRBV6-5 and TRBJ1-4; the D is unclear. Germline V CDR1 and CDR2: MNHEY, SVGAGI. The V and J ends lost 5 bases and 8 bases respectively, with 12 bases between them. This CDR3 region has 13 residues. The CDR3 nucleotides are TGTGCCAGCAGTACCGAGAATGAGGAAAAACTGTTTTTT. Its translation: CASSTENEEKLFF.

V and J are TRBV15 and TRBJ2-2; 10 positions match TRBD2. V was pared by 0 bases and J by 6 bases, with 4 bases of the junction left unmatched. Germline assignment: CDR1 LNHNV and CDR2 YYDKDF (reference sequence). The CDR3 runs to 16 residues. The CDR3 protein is CATSRERTSGAGELFF. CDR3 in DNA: TGTGCCACCAGCAGAGAAAGGACTAGCGGCGCCGGGGAGCTGTTTTTT.